These 17 T cell receptor beta chains were sequenced from one sample in a study of shared clonotypes between healthy human individuals. Measured with immunoSEQ multiplex PCR; TCRdb has only the in-frame clones, and not every one. The data contain 2 million to 2.5 million clones, over 90% of them singletons. The sequenced material came from naive CD4+ T cells from PBMCs. Subset given: CD45RA+ positively selected. The source of these receptors is a man younger than 35 in good health. Some clones in this sample may be carry-over from other donors' samples.

The chain couples TRBV5-1 to TRBJ2-7; 13 nucleotides line up with TRBD2. Germline trimming cut 4 bases from V and 1 base from J; bases unmatched to any gene: 5. This CDR3 comprises 16 residues. The germline V gene has CDR1 SGHRS and CDR2 YFSETQ. The CDR3 DNA sequence: TGCGCCAGCAGCGGGGGGACTAGCGGGATATCCTACGAGCAGTACTTC. This gives the protein CASSGGTSGISYEQYF.

Written as DNA, the CDR3 is TGTGCCAGCAGCGTAGGGCTCCTTATGAACACTGAAGCTTTCTTT. It yields the protein CASSVGLLMNTEAFF. The chain employs TRBV9 and TRBJ1-1; no clear D. This CDR3 spans 15 amino acids. Trimming stripped 0 bases from V and 0 bases from J, with 9 bases between. Germline lookup yields CDR1 SGDLS and CDR2 YYNGEE. Together with reference TRBV9 and TRBJ1-1, the CDR3 gives the full variable domain: DSGVTQTPKHLITATGQRVTLRCSPRSGDLSVYWYQQSLDQGLQFLIQYYNGEERAKGNILERFSAQQFPDLHSELNLSSLELGDSALYFCASSVGLLMNTEAFFGQGTRLTVV.

The chain carries TRBV5-6 and TRBJ2-1, with no clear D. The CDR3 runs to 15 residues. Trimming shortened V by 0 bases and J by 4 bases, and 11 bases separated the two germline ends. Germline CDR1 reads SGHDT; CDR2 reads YYEEEE. CDR3 residues: CASSLVTLEYNEQFF. Here the CDR3 DNA reads TGTGCCAGCAGCTTGGTCACCTTAGAGTACAATGAGCAGTTCTTC.

V and J are TRBV5-4 and TRBJ2-3; a possible D gene is TRBD2 (6 bases). This CDR3 region has 17 residues. Germline-derived CDR1 and CDR2 are SGHNT and YYREEE (reference sequence). Between the trimmed V and J ends, which lost 4 bases and 5 bases, there was a span of 23 bases. CDR3 in amino acids: CASSPRAYREFLDTQYF. The CDR3 nucleotides are TGTGCCAGCAGCCCCCGGGCATACCGGGAGTTTTTAGATACGCAGTATTTT.

V gene TRBV4-3 combines with J gene TRBJ2-3; no firm D call. Germline V CDR1 and CDR2: LGHNA, YSLEER. The CDR3 is 14 residues long. V was pared by 4 bases and J by 0 bases, with 8 bases between. CDR3 DNA: TGCGCCAGCAGCCGGATAGCTAGCACAGATACGCAGTATTTT. Its protein product is CASSRIASTDTQYF.

The chain has TRBV6-1 and TRBJ2-3; D uncertain. The V and J ends lost 3 bases and 0 bases respectively, with 7 bases between them. Germline lookup yields CDR1 MNHNS and CDR2 SASEGT. CDR3 length: 14 residues. The CDR3 region has the DNA TGTGCCAGCAGTGACCTGGGGAGCACAGATACGCAGTATTTT. This encodes CASSDLGSTDTQYF.

This sequence joins TRBV4-2 and TRBJ1-2; D gene ambiguous. V was trimmed by 0 bases and J by 5 bases, leaving 16 bases between them. CDR3 length: 16 amino acids. The germline V gene has CDR1 LGHNA and CDR2 YNFKEQ. The CDR3: CASSQEHLASGYGYTF. In DNA, the CDR3 is TGTGCCAGCAGCCAAGAACATCTTGCGTCTGGGTATGGCTACACCTTC.

The CDR3 sequence: CASSSDSYTDTQYF. CDR3 in DNA: TGTGCCAGCAGTTCGGACAGTTACACAGATACGCAGTATTTT. This rearrangement joins TRBV6-5 to TRBJ2-3; maybe TRBD1 (6 bases). Germline V gives CDR1 MNHEY, CDR2 SVGAGI. This CDR3 comprises 14 residues. V shed 4 bases and J shed 2 bases, with 10 bases lying between them.

Remarks on this clone: The sample holds other DNA sequences that translate to the same CDR3. The V gene is TRBV28, the J gene TRBJ1-2; D is unclear. The length of the CDR3 is 12 residues. The germline V and J ends were trimmed by 6 bases and 4 bases, with 9 bases remaining between them. From germline, CDR1 is MDHEN and CDR2 SYDVKM. The CDR3 DNA follows: TGTGCCAGCAGCTCCGGTGGCTATGGCTACACCTTC. It codes for CASSSGGYGYTF.

The rearrangement links TRBV7-6 to TRBJ2-1, with 10 positions matching TRBD2. The V and J ends lost 0 bases and 4 bases, in that order; junction bases with no gene match: 6. The CDR3 loop spans 17 amino acids. Germline values: CDR1 SGHVS, CDR2 FNYEAQ. This chain's CDR3 is CASSLAPSGSLYNEQFF. CDR3 nucleotides: TGTGCCAGCAGCTTAGCCCCTAGCGGGAGTTTATACAATGAGCAGTTCTTC.

This rearrangement joins TRBV27 to TRBJ2-7; 9 bases are shared with TRBD1. The CDR3 length is 16 residues. With 5 bases clipped from V and 11 bases from J, the junction kept 19 bases outside the gene matches. Germline CDR1 reads MNHEY; CDR2 reads SMNVEV (reference sequence). The CDR3, as DNA: TGTGCCAGCAGTCCCACGGGGACAGGGTTTCTCATCGTGAAGTACTTC. It encodes CASSPTGTGFLIVKYF.

The chain employs TRBV7-2 and TRBJ2-7, with a weak D call TRBD1 (5 bases). Looked up from germline, CDR1 is SGHTA and CDR2 is FQGNSA. Trimming left V 5 bases short and J 0 bases short, with 11 bases between. The CDR3 sequence is 14 residues long. CDR3 loop: CASSADRTSYEQYF. As DNA, the CDR3 is TGTGCCAGCAGCGCTGACAGAACCTCCTACGAGCAGTACTTC.

As concerns this clone: Other DNA sequences in this specimen translate into the identical CDR3. The chain combines TRBV5-1 with TRBJ2-3; D gene ambiguous. Germline assignment: CDR1 SGHRS and CDR2 YFSETQ. The CDR3 spans 12 residues. V shed 0 bases and J shed 6 bases, with 5 bases lying between them. The CDR3 here is CASSLGSDTQYF. Here the CDR3 DNA reads TGCGCCAGCAGCTTGGGGTCCGATACGCAGTATTTT.

The CDR3 DNA follows: TGTGCCAGCTCACCGTTAGCGGGGGACACTGAAGCTTTCTTT. It specifies CASSPLAGDTEAFF. The V and J genes are TRBV18 and TRBJ1-1; D may be TRBD1 (5 bases). Germline CDR1 and CDR2: KGHSH and LQKENI. The CDR3 contains 14 residues. Deletions cut 3 bases from V and 3 bases from J, with 11 bases between. Variable domain in full (rest from reference TRBV18 and TRBJ1-1): NAGVMQNPRHLVRRRGQEARLRCSPMKGHSHVYWYRQLPEEGLKFMVYLQKENIIDESGMPKERFSAEFPKEGPSILRIQQVVRGDSAAYFCASSPLAGDTEAFFGQGTRLTVV.

The rearrangement uses TRBV5-1 and TRBJ1-1, with a possible D match to TRBD1 (6 bases). Germline V lookup: CDR1 SGHRS, CDR2 YFSETQ. Between the trimmed V and J ends, which lost 0 bases and 0 bases, there was a span of 12 bases. This CDR3 spans 16 amino acids. This CDR3 reads CASSLGAGGMNTEAFF. The CDR3 coding sequence is TGCGCCAGCAGCTTGGGGGCTGGGGGCATGAACACTGAAGCTTTCTTT.

The CDR3 is CASSYRDRGDQPQHF. The CDR3 nucleotides read TGTGCCAGCAGTTACCGGGACAGGGGTGATCAGCCCCAGCATTTT. This chain links TRBV2 with TRBJ1-5, with 10 bases matching TRBD1. Germline CDR1 and CDR2: SNHLY and FYNNEI. CDR3 length: 15 amino acids. V shed 5 bases and J 5 bases; nucleotides not matched to a gene: 6. Combining the CDR3 with reference TRBV2 and TRBJ1-5 gives the whole variable domain EPEVTQTPSHQVTQMGQEVILRCVPISNHLYFYWYRQILGQKVEFLVSFYNNEISEKSEIFDDQFSVERPDGSNFTLKIRSTKLEDSAMYFCASSYRDRGDQPQHFGDGTRLSIL.

CDR3 DNA: TGTGCCATCAGTGAGCCCAGACTAGCGGGGCACTCAGATACGCAGTATTTT. It is translated as CAISEPRLAGHSDTQYF. The chain has TRBV10-3 and TRBJ2-3, with 11 bases matching TRBD2. The CDR3 extends over 17 amino acids. CDR1 is ENHRY, CDR2 SYGVKD, per germline. The J segment lost 4 bases and the V segment lost 2 bases, leaving 8 bases of the junction unmatched.